The 30 T cell receptor beta chains in this list originate from one sample, sequenced in a study of long-term antiretroviral therapy in people with HIV. Survey level was the resolution at which the v3.0 immunoSEQ assay ran. Sequencing was performed with immunoSEQ multiplex PCR; in TCRdb, only in-frame clones are kept and a portion is missing. The sample yields 20,000 to 25,000 clones, 79% seen once. Sequenced here: unsorted PBMCs, sampled 1.2 years after starting antiretroviral therapy. The receptors come from a woman aged 35 to 49 with HIV.

This chain joins TRBV7-9 and TRBJ2-2; 8 bases fit TRBD1. With V trimmed by 5 bases and J by 6 bases, 8 bases remained unmatched. The CDR3 consists of 15 residues. CDR1 and CDR2 from the germline V gene are SEHNR and FQNEAQ (reference sequence). The CDR3 nucleotides are TGTGCCAGCAGCATAGAGACAGGGGATCCCGGGGAGCTGTTTTTT. Protein sequence: CASSIETGDPGELFF.

This clone occurred once. Here the CDR3 reads CASTLGLAGVETQYF. The CDR3, as DNA: TGTGCCAGCACCCTGGGACTAGCGGGGGTGGAGACCCAGTACTTC. The chain links TRBV2 to TRBJ2-5; 14 bases agree with TRBD2. Looked up from germline, CDR1 is SNHLY and CDR2 is FYNNEI. CDR3 length: 15 residues. With V trimmed by 7 bases and J by 5 bases, 6 bases remained unmatched.

V and J are TRBV25-1 and TRBJ2-1; TRBD2 agrees at 9 bases. Germline V lookup: CDR1 MGHDK, CDR2 SYGVNS. V lost 7 bases to trimming and J lost 4 bases; unmatched junction nucleotides: 5. The CDR3 runs 14 residues. In nucleotides, the CDR3 is TGTGCCAGCATGGCGGGAGGGGAGTACAATGAGCAGTTCTTC. Its protein product is CASMAGGEYNEQFF. Complete variable domain (other parts from reference TRBV25-1 and TRBJ2-1): EADIYQTPRYLVIGTGKKITLECSQTMGHDKMYWYQQDPGMELHLIHYSYGVNSTEKGDLSSESTVSRIRTEHFPLTLESARPSHTSQYLCASMAGGEYNEQFFGPGTRLTVL.

The rearrangement uses TRBV5-6 and TRBJ2-2; 9 positions match TRBD1. This CDR3 comprises 15 residues. The ends lost 3 bases at V and 1 base at J; junction bases unmatched: 1. CDR1 and CDR2 (germline): SGHDT, YYEEEE. In DNA form, the CDR3 reads TGTGCCAGCAGCTCGGACAGGGGGAACACCGGGGAGCTGTTTTTT. As protein: CASSSDRGNTGELFF.

V gene TRBV30 combines with J gene TRBJ2-5; no firm D call. The germline V and J ends were trimmed by 3 bases and 0 bases, with 2 bases remaining between them. The V gene's germline CDR1 is GTSNPN and CDR2 SVGIG (reference sequence). There are 11 residues in the CDR3. The CDR3 reads CAWSDQETQYF. In nucleotides, the CDR3 is TGTGCCTGGAGCGACCAAGAGACCCAGTACTTC.

The rearrangement uses TRBV11-2 and TRBJ2-7; the D gene is possibly TRBD2 (7 bases). This CDR3 has 14 amino acids. V shed 5 bases and J shed 4 bases, with 15 bases lying between them. The germline V gene encodes CDR1 SGHAT and CDR2 FQNNGV. CDR3 amino acids: CASSPGGSPYEQYF. The CDR3 DNA reads TGTGCCAGCAGCCCGGGGGGCAGTCCATACGAGCAGTACTTC.

This clone was found a few times. V usage is TRBV5-1 and J usage is TRBJ1-1; a possible D gene is TRBD1 (6 bases). The V and J ends lost 0 bases and 4 bases respectively, with 13 bases between them. The CDR3 is made up of 15 amino acids. Germline CDR1 is SGHRS and CDR2 is YFSETQ. The CDR3 DNA is TGCGCCAGCAGCTTGGCGGGAGGGGGTGTCACTGAAGCTTTCTTT. Its translation: CASSLAGGGVTEAFF.

This clone is termed medium-sized. This rearrangement joins TRBV7-9 to TRBJ1-2, with D uncertain. The CDR3 extends over 12 amino acids. V gave up 5 bases and J gave up 4 bases, with 8 bases separating them. Germline CDR1 and CDR2: SEHNR and FQNEAQ (reference sequence). The CDR3 coding sequence is TGTGCCAGCAGCGCTGACTTCTATGGCTACACCTTC. Its protein is CASSADFYGYTF.

This chain uses TRBV5-1 with TRBJ1-6, with TRBD1 matching 10 bases. Per germline, CDR1 SGHRS and CDR2 YFSETQ. The trim removed 3 bases at V and 6 bases at J, leaving 6 bases unmatched. CDR3 length: 16 residues. The CDR3 reads CASSWTGTGVNSPLHF. The CDR3 DNA follows: TGCGCCAGCAGCTGGACCGGGACAGGGGTTAATTCACCCCTCCACTTT.

This clone was found a few times. The rearrangement links TRBV7-9 to TRBJ1-3; the D gene is possibly TRBD1 (5 bases). Trimming shortened V by 0 bases and J by 4 bases, and 7 bases separated the two germline ends. The CDR3 loop spans 14 amino acids. Germline V gene lookup returns CDR1 SEHNR and CDR2 FQNEAQ (reference sequence). The CDR3 DNA sequence: TGTGCCAGCAGCTTAGCCCCAGGGGGAAACACCATATATTTT. This gives the protein CASSLAPGGNTIYF.

V gene TRBV2 combines with J gene TRBJ2-7; D gene ambiguous. The CDR3 loop spans 12 amino acids. V dropped 7 bases and J dropped 5 bases, with 12 bases sitting between them. The germline gives CDR1 SNHLY, CDR2 FYNNEI. The CDR3 DNA sequence: TGTGCCAGCACTTGGGGAACCCACGAGCAGTACTTC. As protein: CASTWGTHEQYF.

V usage is TRBV25-1 and J usage is TRBJ2-7; TRBD1 matches 7 bases. Germline CDR1 MGHDK, CDR2 SYGVNS. The CDR3 is made up of 16 amino acids. The trim removed 3 bases at V and 3 bases at J, leaving 11 bases unmatched. In DNA, the CDR3 is TGTGCCAGCAGTGAGGACAGGTACCAGGGGGTCTACGAGCAGTACTTC. This codes for CASSEDRYQGVYEQYF.

J is TRBJ1-5 and V is TRBV6-5; 8 positions match TRBD1. V dropped 3 bases and J dropped 4; count of bases not matched to a gene: 2. The CDR3 loop spans 14 amino acids. CDR1 is MNHEY, CDR2 SVGAGI, per germline. CDR3 residues: CASSYRTGNQPQHF. DNA of the CDR3: TGTGCCAGCAGTTATAGGACAGGGAATCAGCCCCAGCATTTT.

The V and J genes are TRBV27 and TRBJ1-2; 8 positions agree with TRBD1. Looked up from germline, CDR1 is MNHEY and CDR2 is SMNVEV (reference sequence). The CDR3 is 14 residues long. J gave up 8 bases and V 2 bases, and 7 bases lay outside the gene matches. CDR3 sequence reads: CASSLQGAVRGYTF. As DNA, the CDR3 is TGTGCCAGCAGTTTACAGGGGGCAGTTCGGGGCTACACCTTC.

This clone was detected only once. The chain combines TRBV7-8 with TRBJ2-2; 16 bases agree with TRBD2. The CDR3 has 18 amino acids. CDR1 is SGHVS and CDR2 is FQNEAQ in the germline V gene. V dropped 5 bases and J dropped 6; count of bases not matched to a gene: 9. The CDR3 DNA is TGTGCCAGCAGCCCGCGGGGACTAGCGGGAGGGCCACCCGGGGAGCTGTTTTTT. This gives the protein CASSPRGLAGGPPGELFF.

This clone was counted between two and nine times. The chain carries TRBV5-6 and TRBJ2-2; D possibly corresponds to TRBD1 (6 bases). This CDR3 has 15 residues. Trimming pared 7 bases from V and 1 base from J, leaving 14 bases between. Germline assignment: CDR1 SGHDT and CDR2 YYEEEE. In DNA form, the CDR3 reads TGTGCCAGCGACGTCACAGGGAAGAACACCGGGGAGCTGTTTTTT. Residues: CASDVTGKNTGELFF.

The chain carries TRBV5-8 and TRBJ2-3; D is perhaps TRBD2 (5 bases). This CDR3 comprises 16 residues. V lost 0 bases, J lost 0 bases, and 11 bases lay in between. Germline CDR1 reads SGHTS; CDR2 reads YDEGEE. The CDR3 reads CASSLGASRSTDTQYF. The CDR3 DNA follows: TGTGCCAGCAGCTTGGGGGCTAGCCGTAGCACAGATACGCAGTATTTT. The full variable domain, with the rest looked up from reference TRBV5-8 and TRBJ2-3, is EAGVTQSPTHLIKTRGQQATLRCSPISGHTSVYWYQQALGLGLQFLLWYDEGEERNRGNFPPRFSGRQFPNYSSELNVNALELEDSALYLCASSLGASRSTDTQYFGPGTRLTVL.

V and J are TRBV10-1 and TRBJ2-3; D unclear. The CDR3 totals 13 residues. With 6 bases removed from V and 1 base from J, the gap between germline ends came to 8 bases. In germline, CDR1 is WNHNN, CDR2 SYGVQD (reference sequence). The CDR3 loop is CASSRRGTDTQYF. The CDR3 nucleotides read TGCGCCAGCAGCCGTCGGGGCACAGATACGCAGTATTTT.

This chain uses TRBV5-4 with TRBJ2-1; D is possibly TRBD2 (5 bases). The V gene's germline CDR1 is SGHNT and CDR2 YYREEE (reference sequence). V lost 3 bases, J lost 0 bases, and 19 bases lay in between. This CDR3 is 18 amino acids long. CDR3 nucleotides: TGTGCCAGCAGCTCAGGAAGGGCGGGCTTGGGCTCCTACAATGAGCAGTTCTTC. Its protein product is CASSSGRAGLGSYNEQFF.

This chain uses TRBV2 with TRBJ1-6, with D possibly being TRBD1 (5 bases). Trimming removed 0 bases at V and 6 bases at J, with 9 bases between. Germline V gives CDR1 SNHLY, CDR2 FYNNEI. This CDR3 contains 15 residues. CDR3 residues: CASSEAGDFNSPLHF. In DNA form, the CDR3 reads TGTGCCAGCAGTGAAGCTGGGGACTTTAATTCACCCCTCCACTTT.

The chain recombines TRBV27 with TRBJ2-1; D unclear. Germline lookup yields CDR1 MNHEY and CDR2 SMNVEV (reference sequence). Trimming stripped 3 bases from V and 8 bases from J, with 11 bases between. This CDR3 is 13 amino acids long. Here the CDR3 DNA reads TGTGCCAGCAGTTTTGGGCAATCGGATGAGCAGTTCTTC. It codes for CASSFGQSDEQFF.

Note on this clone: Other DNA sequences in this specimen translate into the identical CDR3. The chain links TRBV19 to TRBJ2-3; D call uncertain. The CDR3 runs to 10 residues. Per the germline V gene, CDR1 is LNHDA and CDR2 is SQIVND (reference sequence). V lost 8 bases and J 5 bases, leaving 5 bases between the germline ends. CDR3 amino acids: CASHGDTQYF. Here the CDR3 DNA reads TGTGCCAGTCATGGAGATACGCAGTATTTT.

The V gene is TRBV2, the J gene TRBJ2-7, with D possibly called TRBD1 or TRBD2 (6 bases each). The CDR3 sequence is 14 residues long. CDR1 and CDR2 (germline): SNHLY, FYNNEI. The V and J ends lost 6 bases and 2 bases respectively, with 14 bases between them. CDR3 protein: CASSGGGPPYEQYF. The CDR3 region has the DNA TGTGCCAGCAGCGGAGGGGGACCACCCTACGAGCAGTACTTC. The full variable domain, rest sourced from reference TRBV2 and TRBJ2-7, is EPEVTQTPSHQVTQMGQEVILRCVPISNHLYFYWYRQILGQKVEFLVSFYNNEISEKSEIFDDQFSVERPDGSNFTLKIRSTKLEDSAMYFCASSGGGPPYEQYFGPGTRLTVT.

V is TRBV4-2 and J is TRBJ2-1; D possibly corresponds to TRBD2 (6 bases). CDR1 is LGHNA and CDR2 is YNFKEQ in the germline V gene. The V end lost 0 bases, the J end lost 5 bases, and 11 bases lay between the germline ends. The CDR3 is made up of 15 amino acids. The CDR3 DNA sequence: TGTGCCAGCAGCCAAGAGGGTGCGGGAAACAATGAGCAGTTCTTC. Translating gives CASSQEGAGNNEQFF.

The chain links TRBV5-1 to TRBJ1-6, with TRBD1 matching 8 bases. The CDR3 spans 16 residues. V dropped 4 bases and J dropped 10; count of bases not matched to a gene: 13. The germline V gene encodes CDR1 SGHRS and CDR2 YFSETQ. In nucleotides, the CDR3 is TGCGCCAGCAGCGTAGCCACCGGGACAGGAAAGTCACCCCTCCACTTT. It codes for CASSVATGTGKSPLHF. Together with reference TRBV5-1 and TRBJ1-6, the CDR3 gives the full variable domain: KAGVTQTPRYLIKTRGQQVTLSCSPISGHRSVSWYQQTPGQGLQFLFEYFSETQRNKGNFPGRFSGRQFSNSRSEMNVSTLELGDSALYLCASSVATGTGKSPLHFGNGTRLTVT.

This clone was observed a few times. The rearrangement uses TRBV27 and TRBJ1-2; D uncertain. V dropped 0 bases and J dropped 7 bases, with 15 bases sitting between them. Germline V gene data show CDR1 as MNHEY and CDR2 as SMNVEV (reference sequence). The CDR3 is 15 residues long. The chain's CDR3 is CASSLSGSPISGYTF. Here the CDR3 DNA reads TGTGCCAGCAGTTTATCGGGCTCCCCTATAAGTGGCTACACCTTC.

Notes on this clone: One junction end does not reproduce the germline sequence, and a read error may be involved. The chain is built from TRBV20-1 and TRBJ1-2; D uncertain. The CDR3 has 11 amino acids. Germline lookup yields CDR1 DFQATT and CDR2 SNEGSKA (reference sequence). The CDR3 nucleotides read TGCAGCGCTAAGTTGGGAGGGGGCTACACCTTC. Its translation: CSAKLGGGYTF.

The chain couples TRBV6-5 to TRBJ1-6; weak D call: TRBD1 (5 bases). The CDR3 runs 15 residues. Germline CDR1 MNHEY, CDR2 SVGAGI. The V end lost 5 bases, the J end lost 10 bases, and 18 bases lay between the germline ends. CDR3 nucleotide sequence: TGTGCCAGCAGTAGCCCCGAGGGACTCAGATCACCCCTCCACTTT. This codes for CASSSPEGLRSPLHF.

The count of this clone is one. The J gene is TRBJ2-3, the V gene TRBV2; perhaps D is TRBD1 or TRBD2 (5 bases each). The germline gives CDR1 SNHLY, CDR2 FYNNEI. V was trimmed by 3 bases and J by 0 bases, leaving 16 bases between them. This CDR3 is 17 amino acids long. The CDR3 spells CASSDIWGSTSTDTQYF. The CDR3 DNA reads as TGTGCCAGCAGTGATATCTGGGGGAGCACTAGCACAGATACGCAGTATTTT.

The genes are TRBV28 and TRBJ2-7; 7 bases fit TRBD1. Germline V gives CDR1 MDHEN, CDR2 SYDVKM. V trimming: 6 bases; J trimming: 0 bases; junction bases outside the gene matches: 5. CDR3 length: 14 amino acids. This CDR3 is CASRLDRNSYEQYF. CDR3 coding DNA: TGTGCCAGCAGACTGGACAGGAACTCCTACGAGCAGTACTTC.